This T cell receptor (beta chain) was sequenced during a study of cytomegalovirus exposure and HLA in healthy donors. Notes on the study in general: Association of under 20,000 TCR beta sequences with HLA alleles was found at 0.05 false discovery rate in a later analysis.

Notes on this clone: As yet, its antigen is unknown.

PCR amplification relied on 60 Vbeta primers (plus 13 Jbeta primers). Some clones are missing from TCRdb's copy, which holds only in-frame ones; the method was immunoSEQ multiplex PCR. The table includes about 130,000 clones, just over 70% detected once. The CDR3 runs to 20 residues. CDR1 is SNHLY and CDR2 is FYNNEI in the germline V gene. V lost 6 bases to trimming and J lost 1 base; unmatched junction nucleotides: 20. This TCR derives from a woman aged 55-75 years in good health and CMV-seropositive. Sequencing was done on a sample of PBMCs. The V gene is TRBV2, the J gene TRBJ1-5; 8 bases match TRBD1. This CDR3 reads CASSNPGGQGFSYSNQPQHF. The CDR3 coding sequence is TGTGCCAGCAGCAATCCAGGCGGACAGGGTTTTTCATACAGCAATCAGCCCCAGCATTTT.